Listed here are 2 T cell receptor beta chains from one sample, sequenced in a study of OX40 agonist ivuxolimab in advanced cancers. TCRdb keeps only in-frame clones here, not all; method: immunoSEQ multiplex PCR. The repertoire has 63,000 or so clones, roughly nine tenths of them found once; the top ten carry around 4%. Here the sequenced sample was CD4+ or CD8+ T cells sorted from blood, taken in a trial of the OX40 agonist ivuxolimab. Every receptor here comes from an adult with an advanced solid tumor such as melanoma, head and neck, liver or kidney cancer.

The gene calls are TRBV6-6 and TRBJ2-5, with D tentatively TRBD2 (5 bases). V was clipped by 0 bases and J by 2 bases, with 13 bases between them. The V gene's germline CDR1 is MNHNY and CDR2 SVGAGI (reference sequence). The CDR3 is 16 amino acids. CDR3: CASSYSEGPGQETQYF. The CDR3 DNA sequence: TGTGCCAGCAGTTACTCTGAGGGTCCGGGGCAAGAGACCCAGTACTTC.

The CDR3 DNA reads as TGCGCCAGCAGCCGAGGACAGCGTTTTACCGGGGAGCTGTTTTTT. Residues: CASSRGQRFTGELFF. The rearrangement uses TRBV4-1 and TRBJ2-2; possibly TRBD1 for D (6 bases). The CDR3 covers 15 residues. Germline CDR1 reads MGHRA; CDR2 reads YSYEKL. V lost 4 bases and J 5 bases, leaving 14 bases between the germline ends.